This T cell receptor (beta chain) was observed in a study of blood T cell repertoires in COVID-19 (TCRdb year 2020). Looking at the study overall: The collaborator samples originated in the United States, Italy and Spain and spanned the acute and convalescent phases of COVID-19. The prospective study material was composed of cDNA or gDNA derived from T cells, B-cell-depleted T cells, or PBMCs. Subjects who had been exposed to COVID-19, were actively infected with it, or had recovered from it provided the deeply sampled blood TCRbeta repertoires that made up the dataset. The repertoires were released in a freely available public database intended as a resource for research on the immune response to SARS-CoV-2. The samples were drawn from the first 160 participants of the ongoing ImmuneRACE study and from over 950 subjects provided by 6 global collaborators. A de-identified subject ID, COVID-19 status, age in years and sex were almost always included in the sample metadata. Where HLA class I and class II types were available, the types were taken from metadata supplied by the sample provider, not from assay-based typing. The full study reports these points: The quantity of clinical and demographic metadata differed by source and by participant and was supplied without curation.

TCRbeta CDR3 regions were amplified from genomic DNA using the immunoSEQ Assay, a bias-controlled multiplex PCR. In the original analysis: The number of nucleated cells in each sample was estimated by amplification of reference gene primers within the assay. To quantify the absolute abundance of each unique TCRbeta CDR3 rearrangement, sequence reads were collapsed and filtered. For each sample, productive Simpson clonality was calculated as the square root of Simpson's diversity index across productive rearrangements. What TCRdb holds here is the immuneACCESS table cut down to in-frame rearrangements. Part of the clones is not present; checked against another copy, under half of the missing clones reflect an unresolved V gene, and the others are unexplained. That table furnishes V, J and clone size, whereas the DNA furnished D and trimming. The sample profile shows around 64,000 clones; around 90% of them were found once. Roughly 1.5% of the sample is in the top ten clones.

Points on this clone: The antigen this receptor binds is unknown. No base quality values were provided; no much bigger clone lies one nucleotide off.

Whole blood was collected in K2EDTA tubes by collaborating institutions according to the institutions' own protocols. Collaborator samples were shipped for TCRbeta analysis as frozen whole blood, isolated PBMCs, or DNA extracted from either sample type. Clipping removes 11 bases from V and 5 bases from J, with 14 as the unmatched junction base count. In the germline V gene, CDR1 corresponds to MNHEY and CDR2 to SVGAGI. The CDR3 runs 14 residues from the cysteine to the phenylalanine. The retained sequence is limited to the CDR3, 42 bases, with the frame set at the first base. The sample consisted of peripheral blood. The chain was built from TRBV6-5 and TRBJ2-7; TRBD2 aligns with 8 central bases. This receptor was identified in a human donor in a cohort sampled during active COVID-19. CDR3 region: CACQRGGGSDEQYF. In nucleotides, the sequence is TGTGCCTGTCAACGGGGGGGCGGTTCCGACGAGCAGTACTTC.